This section outlines one T cell receptor beta chain sequence together with its context. The antigen is unknown. About 2 micrograms of genomic DNA, which was extracted from cryopreserved PBMCs, served as the material used for the TCR beta libraries. The sample originates from a study of cytotoxic CD8 clonotypes in ibrutinib-treated CLL. Whole-study findings and limits: Patients with sustained remission and those progressing were sampled at differing times.

Assay: immunoSEQ multiplex PCR; the TCRdb copy retains only in-frame clones and omits some. The table includes 270,000 or so clones, approximately 79% detected once. The receptor's source is a human donor with chronic lymphocytic leukemia. The source was PBMCs, collected at disease progression, from a patient treated with ibrutinib.

In DNA, the CDR3 is TGTGCCAGCAGTTACTGGGACAGGGCCAATGAAAAACTGTTTTTT. It yields the protein CASSYWDRANEKLFF. The V call is TRBV6-6, the J call TRBJ1-4; TRBD1 agrees at 9 bases. The CDR3 is 15 amino acids. After removal of 1 base from V and 5 bases from J, the junction contained 2 bases not matched to a gene. Germline loops: CDR1 MNHNY, CDR2 SVGAGI (reference sequence).